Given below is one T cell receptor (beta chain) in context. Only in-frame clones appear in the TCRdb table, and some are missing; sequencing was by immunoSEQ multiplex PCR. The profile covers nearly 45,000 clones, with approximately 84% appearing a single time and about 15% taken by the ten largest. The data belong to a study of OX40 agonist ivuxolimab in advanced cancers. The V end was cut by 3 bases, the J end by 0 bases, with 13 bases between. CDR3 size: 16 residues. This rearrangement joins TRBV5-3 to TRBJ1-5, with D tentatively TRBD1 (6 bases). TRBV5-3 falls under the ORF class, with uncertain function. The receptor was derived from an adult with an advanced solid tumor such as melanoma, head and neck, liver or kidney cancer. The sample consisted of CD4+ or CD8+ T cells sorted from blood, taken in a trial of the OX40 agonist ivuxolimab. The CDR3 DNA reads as TGTGCCAGAAGCTCCCGGAAAGGGGGTAGCAATCAGCCCCAGCATTTT. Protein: CARSSRKGGSNQPQHF.